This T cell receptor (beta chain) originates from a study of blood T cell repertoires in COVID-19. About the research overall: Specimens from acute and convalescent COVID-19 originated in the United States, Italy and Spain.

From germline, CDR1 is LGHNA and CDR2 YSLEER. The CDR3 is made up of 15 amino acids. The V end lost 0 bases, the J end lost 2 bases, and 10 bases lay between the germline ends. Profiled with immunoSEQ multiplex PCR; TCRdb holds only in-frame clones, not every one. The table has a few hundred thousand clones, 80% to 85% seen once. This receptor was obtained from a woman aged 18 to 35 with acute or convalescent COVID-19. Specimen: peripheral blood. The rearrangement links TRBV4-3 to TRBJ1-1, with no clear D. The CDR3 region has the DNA TGCGCCAGCAGCCAAGATAGGGCGGGAAACACTGAAGCTTTCTTT. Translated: CASSQDRAGNTEAFF.